Included here is one T cell receptor (beta chain) sequence, with context. Original processing notes: Reference gene primer amplification gave estimated nucleated cell counts. Libraries were prepared by immunoSEQ multiplex PCR; TCRdb keeps only in-frame clonotypes and omits some of them. V, J and clone size reflect that table, while D and trimming were determined from the DNA. Among about 180,000 clones listed, roughly 82% were seen once. Germline-derived CDR1 and CDR2 are SGDLS and YYNGEE. Germline trimming cut 2 bases from V and 4 bases from J; bases unmatched to any gene: 4. The CDR3 loop spans 15 amino acids. This sample stems from a study of blood T cell repertoires in COVID-19. Study members were between roughly 18 and 89 years old and lived in roughly 24 US regions. Participants' own reports of clinical history determined their cohort assignment. Resolution of symptoms, clearance, or two negative PCRs was present in recovered Cohort 3 donors.

The chain is built from TRBV9 and TRBJ2-1; 9 bases are shared with TRBD2. This clonotype was obtained from a woman aged 25 to 45 who had recovered from COVID-19. Source material: PBMCs or T cells enriched from blood (not recorded which). This CDR3 is CASSVSGSQYNEQFF. CDR3 bases: TGTGCCAGCAGCGTTAGCGGGAGCCAATACAATGAGCAGTTCTTC.